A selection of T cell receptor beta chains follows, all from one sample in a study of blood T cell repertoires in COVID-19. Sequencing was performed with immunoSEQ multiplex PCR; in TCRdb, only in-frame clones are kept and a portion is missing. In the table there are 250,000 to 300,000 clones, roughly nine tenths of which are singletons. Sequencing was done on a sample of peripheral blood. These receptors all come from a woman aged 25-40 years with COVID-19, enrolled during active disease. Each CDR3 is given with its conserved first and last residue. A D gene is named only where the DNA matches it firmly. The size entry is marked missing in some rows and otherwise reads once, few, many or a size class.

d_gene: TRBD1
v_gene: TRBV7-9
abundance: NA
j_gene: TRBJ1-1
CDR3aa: CASSLVGTGMVEAFF
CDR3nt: TGTGCCAGCAGCTTAGTGGGGACAGGGATGGTTGAAGCTTTCTTT

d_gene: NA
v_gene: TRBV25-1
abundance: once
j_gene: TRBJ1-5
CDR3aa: CASSGPGQGYQPQHF
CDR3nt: TGTGCCAGCAGTGGGCCCGGTCAGGGGTATCAGCCCCAGCATTTT

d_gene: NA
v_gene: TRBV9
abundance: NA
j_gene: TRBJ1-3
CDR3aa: CASSVDYRAGNTIYF
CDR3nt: TGTGCCAGCAGCGTAGACTACAGGGCTGGAAACACCATATATTTT

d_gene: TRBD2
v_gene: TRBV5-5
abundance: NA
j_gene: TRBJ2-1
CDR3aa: CASSFIPGTSGNEQFF
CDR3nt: TGTGCCAGCAGCTTTATACCCGGGACTAGCGGCAATGAGCAGTTCTTC

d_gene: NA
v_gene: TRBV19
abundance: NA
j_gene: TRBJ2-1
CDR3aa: CASSIVGGEQFF
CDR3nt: TGTGCCAGTAGTATTGTCGGCGGGGAGCAGTTCTTC

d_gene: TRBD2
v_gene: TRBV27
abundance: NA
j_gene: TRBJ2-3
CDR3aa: CASKLAGVADTQYF
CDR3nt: TGTGCCAGCAAACTAGCGGGAGTCGCAGATACGCAGTATTTT

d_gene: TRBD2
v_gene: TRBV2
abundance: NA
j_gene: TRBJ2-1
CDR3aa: CASSTRGGRTHNEQFF
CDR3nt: TGTGCCAGCAGCACCCGGGGCGGGAGAACCCACAATGAGCAGTTCTTC

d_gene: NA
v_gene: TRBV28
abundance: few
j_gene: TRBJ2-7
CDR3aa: CATHPAGSSYEQYF
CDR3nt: TGTGCCACCCACCCGGCGGGAAGCTCCTACGAGCAGTACTTC

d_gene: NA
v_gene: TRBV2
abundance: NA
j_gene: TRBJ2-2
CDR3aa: CASSERGQRLPGELFF
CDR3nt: TGTGCCAGCAGTGAACGGGGTCAGCGTCTTCCCGGGGAGCTGTTTTTT

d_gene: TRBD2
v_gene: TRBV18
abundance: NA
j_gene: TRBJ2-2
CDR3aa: CASSPIGLAANTGELFF
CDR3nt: TGTGCCAGCTCACCTATCGGACTAGCGGCGAACACCGGGGAGCTGTTTTTT

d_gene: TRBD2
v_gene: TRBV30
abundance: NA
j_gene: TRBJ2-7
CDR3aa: CAWDGTSGGSYEQYF
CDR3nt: TGTGCCTGGGACGGGACTAGCGGAGGGTCCTACGAGCAGTACTTC

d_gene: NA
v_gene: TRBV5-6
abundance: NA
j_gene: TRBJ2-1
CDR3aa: CASSLGVEVNEQFF
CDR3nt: TGTGCCAGCAGCTTGGGAGTTGAGGTCAATGAGCAGTTCTTC

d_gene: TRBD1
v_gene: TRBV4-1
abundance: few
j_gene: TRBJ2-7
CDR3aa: CASSLRQGAHEQYF
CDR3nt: TGCGCCAGCAGCCTAAGACAGGGGGCGCACGAGCAGTACTTC

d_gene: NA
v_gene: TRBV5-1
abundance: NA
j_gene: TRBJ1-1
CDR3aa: CASSLSGWGRSTEAFF
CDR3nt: TGCGCCAGCAGCTTGTCGGGGTGGGGGCGAAGCACTGAAGCTTTCTTT

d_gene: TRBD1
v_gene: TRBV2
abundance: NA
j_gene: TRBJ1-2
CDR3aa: CASSDRGGGIANYGYTF
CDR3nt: TGTGCCAGCAGTGATCGAGGGGGCGGAATAGCTAACTATGGCTACACCTTC

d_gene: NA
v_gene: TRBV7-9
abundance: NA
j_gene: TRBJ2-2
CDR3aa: CASSIAGGELFF
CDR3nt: TGTGCCAGCAGCATCGCAGGCGGGGAGCTGTTTTTT

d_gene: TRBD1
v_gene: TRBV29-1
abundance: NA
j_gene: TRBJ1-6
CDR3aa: CSVSTGGSYNSPLHF
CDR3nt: TGCAGCGTTTCGACAGGGGGCTCCTATAATTCACCCCTCCACTTT

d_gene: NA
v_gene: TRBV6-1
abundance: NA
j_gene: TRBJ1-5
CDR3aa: CASSESHSGNQPQHF
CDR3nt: TGTGCCAGCAGTGAATCACACAGTGGCAATCAGCCCCAGCATTTT

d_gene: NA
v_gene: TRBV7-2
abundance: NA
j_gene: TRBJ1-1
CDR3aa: CASSLAPVPNTEAFF
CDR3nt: TGTGCCAGCAGCTTAGCCCCAGTTCCGAACACTGAAGCTTTCTTT

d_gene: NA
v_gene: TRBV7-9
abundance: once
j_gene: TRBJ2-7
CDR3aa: CASGGSSYEQYF
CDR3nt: TGTGCCAGTGGGGGCTCCTCCTACGAGCAGTACTTC

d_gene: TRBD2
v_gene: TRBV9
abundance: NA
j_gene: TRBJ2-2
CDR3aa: CASSVSGSWGGELFF
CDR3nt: TGTGCCAGCAGCGTTAGCGGGAGTTGGGGCGGGGAGCTGTTTTTT

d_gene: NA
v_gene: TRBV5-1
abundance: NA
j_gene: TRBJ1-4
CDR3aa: CASSLRTGYNEKLFF
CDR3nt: TGCGCCAGCAGCTTGCGAACAGGGTATAATGAAAAACTGTTTTTT

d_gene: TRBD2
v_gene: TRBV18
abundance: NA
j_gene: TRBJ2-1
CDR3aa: CASSLRKTSGYNEQFF
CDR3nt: TGTGCCAGCTCGCTACGGAAGACTAGCGGCTACAATGAGCAGTTCTTC

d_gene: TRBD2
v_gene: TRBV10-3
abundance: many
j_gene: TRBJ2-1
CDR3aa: CAISESTSVGLNEQFF
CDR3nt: TGTGCCATCAGTGAGTCCACTAGCGTAGGCCTCAATGAGCAGTTCTTC

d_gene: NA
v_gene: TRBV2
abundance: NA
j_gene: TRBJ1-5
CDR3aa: CASSAGETGQPQHF
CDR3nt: TGTGCCAGCAGTGCGGGGGAAACGGGGCAGCCCCAGCATTTT

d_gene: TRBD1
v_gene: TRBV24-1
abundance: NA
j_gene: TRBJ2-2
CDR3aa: CATSDSGTGNTGELFF
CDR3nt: TGTGCCACCAGTGATTCCGGGACAGGGAACACCGGGGAGCTGTTTTTT

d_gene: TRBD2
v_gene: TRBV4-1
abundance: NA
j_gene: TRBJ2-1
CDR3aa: CASSQVSGSPGEQFF
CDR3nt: TGCGCCAGCAGCCAAGTTAGCGGGAGCCCTGGTGAGCAGTTCTTC

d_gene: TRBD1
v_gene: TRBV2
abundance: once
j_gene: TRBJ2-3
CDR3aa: CASSYDRGRDTQYF
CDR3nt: TGTGCCAGCAGTTACGACAGGGGGAGGGATACGCAGTATTTT

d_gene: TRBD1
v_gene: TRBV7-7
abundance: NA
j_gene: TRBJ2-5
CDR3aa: CASSPRQGETQYF
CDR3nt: TGTGCCAGCAGCCCACGACAGGGGGAGACCCAGTACTTC